Sequencing of this T cell receptor beta chain was carried out in a study of blood T cell repertoires in COVID-19. As for the study in general: Material from acute and convalescent COVID-19 was sourced from the United States, Italy and Spain. The analysed material was cDNA or gDNA that came from T cells, B-cell-depleted T cells, or PBMCs.

The CDR3 is 15 residues long. V was shortened by 5 bases and J by 6 bases, with 18 bases between the two germline ends. Germline V lookup: CDR1 SNHLY, CDR2 FYNNEI. In the original workflow: Estimates of nucleated cell counts were drawn from the amplification of reference gene primers. Generated by immunoSEQ multiplex PCR, the TCRdb table keeps only in-frame clones and is missing some. Clone size and V and J calls were adopted from that table, with D and trimming inferred from the DNA. The sample carries 100,000 to 150,000 clones, about four fifths recorded once. The receptor's source is a woman in her forties or fifties with acute or convalescent COVID-19. The V call is TRBV2, the J call TRBJ2-3; D is unclear. Sample: peripheral blood. DNA for the CDR3: TGTGCCAGCAGTCGCTATTCTCTAAACTCGGATACGCAGTATTTT. It codes for CASSRYSLNSDTQYF.